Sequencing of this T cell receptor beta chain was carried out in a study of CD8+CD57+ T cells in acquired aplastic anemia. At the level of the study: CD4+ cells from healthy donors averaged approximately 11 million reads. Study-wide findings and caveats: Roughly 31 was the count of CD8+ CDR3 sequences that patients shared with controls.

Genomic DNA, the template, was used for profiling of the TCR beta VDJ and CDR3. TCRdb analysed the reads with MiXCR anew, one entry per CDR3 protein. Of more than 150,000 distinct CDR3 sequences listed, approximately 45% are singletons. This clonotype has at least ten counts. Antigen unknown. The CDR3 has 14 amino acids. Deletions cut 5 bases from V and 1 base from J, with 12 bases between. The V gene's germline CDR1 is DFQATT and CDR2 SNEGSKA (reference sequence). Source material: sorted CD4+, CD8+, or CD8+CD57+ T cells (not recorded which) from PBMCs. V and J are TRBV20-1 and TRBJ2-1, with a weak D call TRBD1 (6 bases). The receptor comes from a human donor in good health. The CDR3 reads CSASGVVSYNEQFF. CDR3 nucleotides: TGCAGTGCTTCAGGGGTGGTATCCTACAATGAGCAGTTCTTC.